These T cell receptor beta chains were read from a single sample in a study of shared clonotypes between healthy human individuals. Measured with immunoSEQ multiplex PCR; TCRdb has only the in-frame clones, and not every one. Seen here are over a million clones, over 95% observed once, and the top ten hold about 1.2%. Sequences were obtained from naive CD4+ T cells sorted from blood. All receptors derive from a man aged 25 to 45 in good health. The CDR3 runs from the conserved cysteine through the conserved F or W. The order of the fields is CDR3 length, V gene, clone size, CDR3 protein. A row's size may be missing; if present it is once, few, many or a size class.

14 | TRBV29-1 | NA | CSGKGHRKYNEQFF
15 | TRBV7-2 | NA | CASSLAGGEAYEQYF
16 | TRBV30 | once | CAWSVEVRIHTDTQYF
14 | TRBV5-1 | NA | CASSPTQGSYGYTF
15 | TRBV30 | NA | CAWSVGQGASYEQYF
15 | TRBV29-1 | NA | CSVEPTGKGTDTQYF
15 | TRBV7-3 | once | CASSKQGSGANVLTF
11 | TRBV5-4 | NA | CASSFYNEQFF
12 | TRBV7-2 | NA | CASSLKGGEQFF
17 | TRBV10-3 | NA | CAISESISFQESYEQYF
16 | TRBV5-1 | NA | CASSFRPQGLKDEQYF
18 | TRBV5-1 | NA | CASSLGRPQDFSGNTIYF
17 | TRBV30 | NA | CAWSVPYLSRILDEQFF
12 | TRBV30 | NA | CAATGGGTEAFF
15 | TRBV11-2 | NA | CASSFGGSGQGELFF
17 | TRBV27 | NA | CASSFGLPGSMQETQYF
17 | TRBV18 | once | CASSPGGFVTSNTEAFF
15 | TRBV5-4 | NA | CASSSLAGLQETQYF
13 | TRBV6-1 | NA | CASSDRWGNGYTF
11 | TRBV15 | NA | CATRLGETQYF
16 | TRBV18 | once | CASSPLRQSGANVLTF
11 | TRBV18 | NA | CASSTGGGAFF
15 | TRBV6-5 | NA | CASSYFERGGSVRFF
14 | TRBV5-1 | NA | CASTQTGKQETQYF
17 | TRBV19 | NA | CASSTRVGARGNQPQHF
17 | TRBV15 | NA | CATSRDLYGTASGEQYF
16 | TRBV6-5 | NA | CASSYSSGQGTHEQYF
15 | TRBV13 | NA | CASSLGRGSNYGYTF
13 | TRBV11-3 | NA | CASSLESYNEQFF
13 | TRBV10-1 | NA | CASSESGTGELFF
13 | TRBV10-2 | NA | CASSSGRDYGYTF
15 | TRBV15 | NA | CATSRGGTGLNEQFF
15 | TRBV10-3 | NA | CAIRAGQGDTGELFF
14 | TRBV7-3 | NA | CASSLVAGQGANTF
13 | TRBV30 | NA | CAWSPGLGETQYF
13 | TRBV18 | NA | CASSPPDLRGYTF
14 | TRBV28 | NA | CASSFGGQGEKLFF
13 | TRBV12-2 | NA | CASRLGLNTEAFF
15 | TRBV14 | NA | CASSQGPGANYEQYF
15 | TRBV7-9 | NA | CASSLSGGSDEKLFF
16 | TRBV28 | NA | CASSYLGTPSADTQYF
11 | TRBV20-1 | NA | CSAGGRGEQFF
14 | TRBV27 | NA | CASSSLQGSSGYTF
13 | TRBV2 | NA | CASSGSSQETQYF
12 | TRBV6-1 | NA | CASTLHTGELFF
16 | TRBV4-1 | once | CASSPVYEAGTQEQYF
15 | TRBV4-1 | NA | CASSQDKTPYNEQFF
14 | TRBV27 | NA | CASSFGAQGTEAFF
15 | TRBV9 | NA | CASSVSASGSSEQYF
13 | TRBV28 | NA | CASSQVISTEAFF
12 | TRBV29-1 | NA | CSGHSDTGELFF
11 | TRBV9 | few | CASSVADTQYF
13 | TRBV19 | once | CASSDTHNQPQHF
16 | TRBV18 | NA | CASSPYGAGENYGYTF
14 | TRBV29-1 | once | CSATTGINTGELFF
15 | TRBV6-6 | NA | CASSPTGTTTDTQYF
13 | TRBV27 | NA | CASSHRGSQPQHF